Listed below are T cell receptor beta chains from one sample, sequenced in a study of blood T cell repertoires in COVID-19. Only in-frame clones appear in the TCRdb table, and some are missing; sequencing was by immunoSEQ multiplex PCR. This table has roughly 150,000 clones, roughly 84% appearing once. The sample consisted of peripheral blood. The receptors were sampled from a woman aged 45-65 years with acute or convalescent COVID-19. CDR3s include the opening cysteine and the closing phenylalanine or tryptophan. The D gene is left open where the match is weak. The size field is filled for only some rows; it gives once, few, many or a size class.

TRBJ1-2 NA TRBV19 TRBD1 CAAEDRGFYGYTF TGTGCCGCGGAGGACAGGGGTTTCTATGGCTACACCTTC
TRBJ1-2 NA TRBV9 TRBD1 CASSQITGGDGYTF TGTGCCAGCAGCCAGATTACAGGGGGAGATGGCTACACCTTC
TRBJ2-7 NA TRBV6-2/TRBV6-3 TRBD1 CASSYPTGTGYNEQYF TGTGCCAGCAGTTACCCAACCGGGACAGGGTACAACGAGCAGTACTTC
TRBJ2-7 NA TRBV6-6 NA CASSRLGVYEQYF TGTGCCAGCAGCCGTCTCGGGGTTTACGAGCAGTACTTC
TRBJ1-1 NA TRBV27 NA CASRTNRVSNTEAFF TGTGCCAGCAGAACAAACAGGGTTTCGAACACTGAAGCTTTCTTT
TRBJ1-2 NA TRBV27 NA CASRRTEYYGYTF TGTGCCAGCAGACGGACAGAATACTATGGCTACACCTTC
TRBJ1-1 NA TRBV30 TRBD1 CAWSVQGQRYYEAFF TGTGCCTGGAGTGTACAGGGGCAGCGGTATTATGAAGCTTTCTTT
TRBJ2-7 NA TRBV5-1 TRBD1 CASSFLQGANEQYF TGCGCCAGCAGCTTCCTACAGGGGGCGAACGAGCAGTACTTC
TRBJ2-6 once TRBV2 TRBD1 CATRQGILSGANVLTF TGTGCCACCAGACAGGGCATACTCTCTGGGGCCAACGTCCTGACTTTC
TRBJ1-3 few TRBV9 TRBD1 CASSLLTGGSGNTIYF TGTGCCAGCAGCTTGTTAACAGGGGGCTCTGGAAACACCATATATTTT
TRBJ2-3 NA TRBV28 TRBD2 CASSLVGGGFSDTQYF TGTGCCAGCAGTTTGGTGGGGGGAGGGTTCTCAGATACGCAGTATTTT
TRBJ2-2 NA TRBV28 NA CASISGTGELFF TGTGCCAGCATTAGCGGCACCGGGGAGCTGTTTTTT
TRBJ2-3 few TRBV18 NA CASSPTASTDTQYF TGTGCCAGCTCTCCCACAGCTAGCACAGATACGCAGTATTTT
TRBJ2-2 NA TRBV5-4 TRBD2 CASSVRLADLNTGELFF TGTGCCAGCAGCGTAAGACTAGCGGATTTAAACACCGGGGAGCTGTTTTTT
TRBJ2-7 NA TRBV19 TRBD2 CASTSKAGGLSEQYF TGTGCCAGTACATCGAAGGCGGGAGGGTTAAGCGAGCAGTACTTC
TRBJ2-7 NA TRBV7-9 NA CASSRGAATYEQYF TGTGCCAGCAGTCGCGGGGCAGCAACCTACGAGCAGTACTTC
TRBJ2-5 NA TRBV19 NA CASSTLLVGLQETQYF TGTGCCAGTAGTACCCTGTTGGTGGGCCTCCAAGAGACCCAGTACTTC
TRBJ2-7 NA TRBV7-8 NA CASSLGDEQYF TGTGCCAGCAGCTTAGGAGACGAGCAGTACTTC
TRBJ2-3 NA TRBV21-1 NA CASSKGALGGTDTQYF TGTGCCAGCAGCAAAGGAGCGTTAGGGGGCACAGATACGCAGTATTTT
TRBJ2-1 NA TRBV16 NA CASSQWEVYNEQFF TGTGCCAGCAGCCAATGGGAGGTATACAATGAGCAGTTCTTC
TRBJ2-1 NA TRBV7-8 TRBD2 CASSPGGGISSYNEQFF TGTGCCAGCAGCCCTGGGGGAGGGATCAGCTCCTACAATGAGCAGTTCTTC
TRBJ2-1 NA TRBV11-2 NA CASTPFAGNSYNEQFF TGTGCCAGCACCCCCTTTGCGGGGAACTCCTACAATGAGCAGTTCTTC
TRBJ1-5 NA TRBV5-1 NA CASSPGGANQPQHF TGCGCCAGCAGCCCGGGCGGGGCCAATCAGCCCCAGCATTTT
TRBJ2-5 NA TRBV3-1/TRBV3-2 TRBD2 CASSPFLAGGEETQYF TGTGCCAGCAGCCCTTTCCTAGCGGGGGGGGAAGAGACCCAGTACTTC
TRBJ1-1 NA TRBV19 TRBD1 CASSRLGQGASEAFF TGTGCCAGTAGTCGCCTGGGGCAGGGGGCGAGTGAAGCTTTCTTT
TRBJ2-2 NA TRBV5-1 TRBD1 CASSPRDSPTGELFF TGCGCCAGCAGCCCACGGGACAGTCCAACCGGGGAGCTGTTTTTT
TRBJ2-1 NA TRBV9 NA CASSVDSQQFF TGTGCCAGCAGCGTAGACAGCCAGCAGTTCTTC
TRBJ2-1 NA TRBV29-1 TRBD2 CSSKRGGYNEQFF TGCAGCTCAAAGCGGGGGGGATACAATGAGCAGTTCTTC
TRBJ1-6 NA TRBV11-2 NA CASSSYSQNYNSPLHF TGTGCCAGCAGTTCCTACTCCCAAAATTATAATTCACCCCTCCACTTT
TRBJ2-7 once TRBV4-2 NA CASSQGLGLYYEQYF TGTGCCAGCAGCCAAGGTCTAGGACTTTACTACGAGCAGTACTTC
TRBJ2-2 NA TRBV29-1 NA CSALGTALNTGELFF TGCAGCGCCCTGGGGACTGCACTGAACACCGGGGAGCTGTTTTTT
TRBJ2-3 NA TRBV7-6 TRBD1 CASSTRGDTQYF TGTGCCAGCAGCACCAGGGGGGATACGCAGTATTTT